The 23 T cell receptor beta chains given below trace back to one sample, sequenced in a study of blood T cell repertoires in COVID-19. Clones were sequenced by immunoSEQ multiplex PCR, and TCRdb holds only the in-frame ones, with some missing. The sample consists of approximately 240,000 clones, about 79% of them appearing once. Sequenced sample: peripheral blood. These TCRs come from a woman aged 40 to 50 who had recovered from COVID-19.

The rearrangement links TRBV11-3 to TRBJ2-3, with 10 bases matching TRBD2. Germline V gene data show CDR1 as SGHNT and CDR2 as YENEEA. This CDR3 spans 16 amino acids. J gave up 2 bases and V 4 bases, and 6 bases lay outside the gene matches. This CDR3 reads CASSYKTSGDTDTQYF. DNA of the CDR3: TGTGCCAGCAGCTACAAAACTAGCGGGGACACAGATACGCAGTATTTT.

This clone was seen only a few times. J is TRBJ2-1 and V is TRBV7-3; a possible D gene is TRBD2 (7 bases). The CDR3 runs 13 residues. V was clipped by 8 bases and J by 6 bases, with 14 bases between them. Per the germline V gene, CDR1 is SGHTA and CDR2 is FQGTGA. The DNA of the CDR3 is TGTGCCAGCGCCGGACTAGGGGGCAATGAGCAGTTCTTC. It specifies CASAGLGGNEQFF.

The table lists this clone with a few counts. This chain joins TRBV7-2 and TRBJ1-1; the match to TRBD1 covers 7 bases. The germline V gene has CDR1 SGHTA and CDR2 FQGNSA. The CDR3 has 15 amino acids. The ends lost 1 base at V and 1 base at J; junction bases unmatched: 3. The CDR3 DNA follows: TGTGCCAGCAGCTTAGTAGGGGGCGGGAACACTGAAGCTTTCTTT. Protein product: CASSLVGGGNTEAFF.

This clone came up once. The CDR3 region has the DNA TGTGCCAGCAGCCGATTTTTGCTAGGTAGCAACACTGAAGCTTTCTTT. It codes for CASSRFLLGSNTEAFF. This sequence joins TRBV5-4 and TRBJ1-1; D is unclear. Trimming took off 4 bases at V and 2 bases at J, with 18 bases between the two ends. In germline, CDR1 is SGHNT, CDR2 YYREEE (reference sequence). The CDR3 runs 16 residues.

The CDR3 loop reads CASRQLYRDRYGYTF. CDR3 nucleotide sequence: TGTGCCAGCAGACAACTATATCGGGACAGATATGGCTACACCTTC. The chain has TRBV27 and TRBJ1-2, with 7 bases that match TRBD1. The CDR3 runs 15 residues. CDR1 is MNHEY and CDR2 is SMNVEV in the germline V gene (reference sequence). V shed 6 bases and J 5 bases; nucleotides not matched to a gene: 12.

This sequence joins TRBV28 and TRBJ1-1; tentatively, D is TRBD1 (6 bases). Trimming took 4 bases from V and 3 from J, leaving 12 bases between them. The CDR3 has 14 amino acids. The V gene's germline CDR1 is MDHEN and CDR2 SYDVKM. CDR3 amino acids: CASSSTTGDTEAFF. CDR3 DNA sequence: TGTGCCAGCAGTTCCACGACAGGAGACACTGAAGCTTTCTTT.

The table lists this clone with a count of one. The rearrangement joins TRBV5-5 to TRBJ2-7, with D hard to call. Germline loops: CDR1 SGHKS, CDR2 YYEKEE (reference sequence). V dropped 2 bases and J dropped 6 bases, with 9 bases sitting between them. The CDR3 has 12 residues. The CDR3 loop is CASSFGPREQYF. Here the CDR3 DNA reads TGTGCCAGCAGCTTTGGGCCGCGCGAGCAGTACTTC.

CDR3 loop: CASSFSGVGTEAFF. The CDR3 DNA is TGTGCCAGCAGCTTCTCAGGGGTCGGCACTGAAGCTTTCTTT. The rearrangement links TRBV7-2 to TRBJ1-1; perhaps TRBD1 as D (6 bases). Deletions cut 3 bases from V and 4 bases from J, with 12 bases between. The CDR3 is 14 amino acids. The V gene's germline CDR1 is SGHTA and CDR2 FQGNSA.

This rearrangement joins TRBV3-1 (or the pseudogene TRBV3-2) to TRBJ2-1, with TRBD1 matching 10 bases. The germline V gene has CDR1 LGHDT and CDR2 YNNKEL (reference sequence). The CDR3 length is 15 residues. V lost 4 bases, J lost 7 bases, and 7 bases stayed unmatched. The CDR3 sequence: CASSRGQGGGNEQFF. The DNA of the CDR3 is TGTGCCAGCAGCCGAGGACAGGGGGGAGGGAATGAGCAGTTCTTC.

The rearrangement uses TRBV11-3 and TRBJ2-3; 9 positions match TRBD2. The CDR3 is 16 residues long. Germline CDR1 and CDR2: SGHNT and YENEEA. After removal of 1 base from V and 3 bases from J, the junction contained 5 bases not matched to a gene. The CDR3, as DNA: TGTGCCAGCAGCTTAGTTAGCGGGGGAGGGACAGATACGCAGTATTTT. Encoded protein: CASSLVSGGGTDTQYF.

This chain uses TRBV12-5 with TRBJ2-7; 7 bases match TRBD1. Germline V gene sequence: CDR1 LGHNT, CDR2 FRNRAP. The CDR3 spans 16 residues. The V gene end was trimmed by 11 bases and the J gene end by 6 bases; junction bases not matched to a gene: 22. CDR3 region: CAGNTPERGLWCEQYF. CDR3 sequence (DNA): TGTGCTGGGAATACACCGGAGAGGGGGCTCTGGTGCGAGCAGTACTTC.

V gene TRBV5-6 combines with J gene TRBJ2-7, with 7 bases identical to TRBD1. This CDR3 has 14 residues. Per the germline V gene, CDR1 is SGHDT and CDR2 is YYEEEE. With 7 bases clipped from V and 0 bases from J, the junction kept 7 bases outside the gene matches. The CDR3 region is CASRRQGHSYEQYF. Here the CDR3 DNA reads TGTGCCAGCCGTCGACAGGGCCACTCCTACGAGCAGTACTTC.

This chain connects TRBV5-6 to TRBJ2-5; 7 bases line up with TRBD1. The V and J ends lost 3 bases and 3 bases, in that order; junction bases with no gene match: 5. Germline V gene lookup returns CDR1 SGHDT and CDR2 YYEEEE. This CDR3 is built from 14 residues. The CDR3 here is CASSYGTVKETQYF. The CDR3 coding sequence is TGTGCCAGCAGCTATGGGACAGTTAAAGAGACCCAGTACTTC.

V usage is TRBV2 and J usage is TRBJ2-3; 12 bases match TRBD2. CDR1 is SNHLY, CDR2 FYNNEI, per germline. The CDR3 has 15 residues. V was pared by 2 bases and J by 4 bases, with 1 base of the junction left unmatched. The CDR3 loop reads CASSELAGGADTQYF. CDR3 coding DNA: TGTGCCAGCAGTGAACTAGCGGGGGGGGCAGATACGCAGTATTTT. The variable domain in full, with the rest retrieved from reference TRBV2 and TRBJ2-3, is EPEVTQTPSHQVTQMGQEVILRCVPISNHLYFYWYRQILGQKVEFLVSFYNNEISEKSEIFDDQFSVERPDGSNFTLKIRSTKLEDSAMYFCASSELAGGADTQYFGPGTRLTVL.

The V gene is TRBV11-2, the J gene TRBJ1-1; tentative D call: TRBD1 (5 bases). This CDR3 comprises 15 residues. CDR1 and CDR2 (germline): SGHAT, FQNNGV. Trimming stripped 8 bases from V and 0 bases from J, with 16 bases between. The CDR3 DNA reads TGTGCCAGCCGGCTTTCGGGGACTATGAACACTGAAGCTTTCTTT. Residues: CASRLSGTMNTEAFF.

DNA of the CDR3: TGTGCCAGCAGCTTAACAGGGGAACAGGGTGGCGGCACAGATACGCAGTATTTT. Amino acid sequence: CASSLTGEQGGGTDTQYF. The chain recombines TRBV7-3 with TRBJ2-3, with D maybe TRBD1 (6 bases). CDR1 is SGHTA and CDR2 is FQGTGA in the germline V gene. There are 18 residues in the CDR3. The V end lost 0 bases, the J end lost 1 base, and 17 bases lay between the germline ends.

In its sample, this clone was seen once. The CDR3 loop is CASSWTSGDYEQYF. CDR3 bases: TGCGCCAGCAGCTGGACTAGCGGGGATTACGAGCAGTACTTC. This chain joins TRBV5-1 and TRBJ2-7, with 12 positions matching TRBD2. This CDR3 spans 14 amino acids. V gave up 3 bases and J gave up 4 bases; unmatched junction bases: 2. Germline lookup yields CDR1 SGHRS and CDR2 YFSETQ.

The V gene is TRBV4-3, the J gene TRBJ2-3; D perhaps matches TRBD2 (5 bases). This CDR3 spans 16 amino acids. Between the trimmed V and J ends, which lost 2 bases and 2 bases, there was a span of 14 bases. In germline, CDR1 is LGHNA, CDR2 YSLEER. CDR3 DNA: TGCGCCAGCAGCCAATTCAGCGGACGAAACACAGATACGCAGTATTTT. This sequence encodes CASSQFSGRNTDTQYF.

This chain uses TRBV5-1 with TRBJ1-2; 9 nucleotides align to TRBD1. The germline V gene encodes CDR1 SGHRS and CDR2 YFSETQ. This CDR3 comprises 19 residues. The J segment lost 4 bases and the V segment lost 0 bases, leaving 16 bases of the junction unmatched. As DNA, the CDR3 is TGCGCCAGCAGCTTGGTGGGACAGGGTCCCTCCACCCAAGGCTATGGCTACACCTTC. Protein product: CASSLVGQGPSTQGYGYTF.

V is TRBV4-3 and J is TRBJ2-5; tentative D call: TRBD2 (7 bases). The V end lost 1 base, the J end lost 1 base, and 13 bases lay between the germline ends. Germline loops: CDR1 LGHNA, CDR2 YSLEER. The CDR3 runs to 16 residues. The CDR3 coding sequence is TGCGCCAGCAGCCAAGCTGGGGGGGCCGTCCAAGAGACCCAGTACTTC. Residues: CASSQAGGAVQETQYF.

The gene calls are TRBV12-3 or TRBV12-4 and TRBJ2-7; D possibly corresponds to TRBD2 (5 bases). This CDR3 is built from 13 residues. V gave up 6 bases and J gave up 4 bases, with 13 bases separating them. The CDR3 region is CASRGSFMYEQYF. The CDR3 DNA sequence: TGTGCCAGCAGGGGGAGTTTTATGTACGAGCAGTACTTC.

The genes are TRBV4-3 and TRBJ1-5; D remains ambiguous. The CDR3 consists of 15 residues. V shed 0 bases and J shed 4 bases, with 10 bases lying between them. CDR1 and CDR2 from the germline V gene are LGHNA and YSLEER. The CDR3 spells CASSQDRSANQPQHF. The CDR3, as DNA: TGCGCCAGCAGCCAAGATAGGTCAGCGAATCAGCCCCAGCATTTT.

The genes are TRBV6-6 and TRBJ2-7; 10 nucleotides match TRBD1. V was pared by 3 bases and J by 4 bases, with 3 bases of the junction left unmatched. This CDR3 comprises 14 residues. In germline, CDR1 is MNHNY, CDR2 SVGAGI (reference sequence). For the CDR3, the DNA is TGTGCCAGCAGTTATGGGACAGGGGTATACGAGCAGTACTTC. It specifies CASSYGTGVYEQYF.